The T cell receptor beta chain under discussion was sequenced for a study of cytomegalovirus exposure and HLA in healthy donors. Study-wide results and caveats: When a later analysis compared HLA-associated TCR beta chains with equally common others, the HLA-associated chains turned out to be more clonally expanded and to have lower generation probabilities. A later analysis reported that several of the most significant clusters appeared to be linked to common viral pathogens, among them Epstein-Barr virus. CMV serostatus alone was available as immune exposure information.

Concerning this clone itself: Its cognate antigen is unknown.

Use of 60 Vbeta and 13 Jbeta primers characterized the PCR. Profiled with immunoSEQ multiplex PCR; TCRdb holds only in-frame clones, not every one. The sample holds some 200,000 clones, 82% seen once. The sequencing input was PBMCs. The sequence was collected from a woman under 30 in good health and CMV-seronegative.

The CDR3 sequence is CASSVTGAYEQYF. In DNA form, the CDR3 reads TGTGCCAGCAGCGTAACAGGGGCGTACGAGCAGTACTTC. The rearrangement links TRBV9 to TRBJ2-7; 7 nucleotides match TRBD1. With 1 base clipped from V and 4 bases from J, the junction kept 2 bases outside the gene matches. The CDR3 is made up of 13 amino acids. CDR1 is SGDLS, CDR2 YYNGEE, per germline.